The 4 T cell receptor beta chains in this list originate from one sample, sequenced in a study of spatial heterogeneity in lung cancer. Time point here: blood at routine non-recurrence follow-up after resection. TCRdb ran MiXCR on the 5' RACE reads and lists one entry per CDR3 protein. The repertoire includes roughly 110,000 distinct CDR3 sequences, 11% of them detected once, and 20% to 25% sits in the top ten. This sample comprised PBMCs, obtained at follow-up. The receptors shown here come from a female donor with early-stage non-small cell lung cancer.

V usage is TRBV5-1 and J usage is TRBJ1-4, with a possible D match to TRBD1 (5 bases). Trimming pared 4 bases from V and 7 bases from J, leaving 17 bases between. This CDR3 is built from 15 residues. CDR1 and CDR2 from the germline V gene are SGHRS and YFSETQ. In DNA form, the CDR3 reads TGCGCCAGCAGCCGGGACCGGGACCGATTTGAAAAACTGTTTTTT. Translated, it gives CASSRDRDRFEKLFF.

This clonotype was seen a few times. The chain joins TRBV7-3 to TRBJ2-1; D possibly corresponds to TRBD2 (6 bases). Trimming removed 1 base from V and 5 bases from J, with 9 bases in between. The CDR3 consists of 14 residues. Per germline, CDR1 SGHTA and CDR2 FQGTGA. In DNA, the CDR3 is TGTGCCAGCAGCTTAAGCGGGACCGACAATGAGCAGTTCTTC. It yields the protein CASSLSGTDNEQFF.

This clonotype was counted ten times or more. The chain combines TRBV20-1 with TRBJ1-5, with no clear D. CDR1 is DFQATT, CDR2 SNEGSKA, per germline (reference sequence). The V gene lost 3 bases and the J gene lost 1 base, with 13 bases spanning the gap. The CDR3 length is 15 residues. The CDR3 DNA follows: TGCAGTGCTAGGCCCGATGGGCGAAGCAATCAGCCCCAGCATTTT. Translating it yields CSARPDGRSNQPQHF.

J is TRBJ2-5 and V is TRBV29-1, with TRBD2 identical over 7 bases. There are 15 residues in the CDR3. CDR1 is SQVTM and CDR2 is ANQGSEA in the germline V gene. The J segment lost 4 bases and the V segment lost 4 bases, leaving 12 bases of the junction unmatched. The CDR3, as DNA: TGCAGCGTTGTGGTCTGGGAGCGGGGCATAGAGACCCAGTACTTC. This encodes CSVVVWERGIETQYF.